Listed here is a single TCR beta chain. There is no known antigen for this receptor. Qualities for individual bases were not recorded, and no much larger clone is one base off. The data stem from a study of blood T cell repertoires in COVID-19 (dated by TCRdb to about 2020). About the study as a whole: Samples from collaborators originated in the United States, Italy and Spain and spanned both the acute and convalescent phases of COVID-19. Where available, HLA class I and class II types were taken from metadata supplied by the sample provider and were not determined by assay-based typing. The sample metadata nearly always contained a de-identified subject ID, COVID-19 status, age in years and sex. The prospective study material was composed of cDNA or gDNA derived from T cells, B-cell-depleted T cells, or PBMCs. Samples were obtained from the ongoing ImmuneRACE study (first 160 participants) and from approximately 1,200 subjects provided by 6 global collaborators. The dataset comprised deeply sampled blood TCRbeta repertoires from subjects exposed to, actively infected with, or recovered from COVID-19. The repertoires were released in a freely available public database meant as a resource for research on the immune response to SARS-CoV-2.

For CDR1 and CDR2, the germline V gene lists SQVTM and ANQGSEA. The V and J ends are trimmed by 4 bases and 0 bases, leaving 7 bases between them. The CDR3 goes from the cysteine to the phenylalanine over 14 residues. Only the CDR3 part of the read is kept: 42 bases, read in frame from the first base. The immunoSEQ Assay, a bias-controlled multiplex PCR, was used to amplify TCRbeta CDR3 regions from genomic DNA. The original methods were these. The number of nucleated cells in each sample was estimated by amplification of reference gene primers within the assay. To quantify the absolute abundance of each unique TCRbeta CDR3 rearrangement, sequence reads were collapsed and filtered. Productive Simpson clonality was computed per sample as the square root of Simpson's diversity index over productive rearrangements. TCRdb carries this immuneACCESS record with in-frame sequences only. Its versions omit some clonotypes, under half of them owing to an unresolved V gene in the studies checked, with the rest unexplained. That table supplies the V and J calls and clone size; D and trimming were determined from the DNA. This sample gives about 87,000 clones in total; approximately 85% of them show up just once. In total, the top ten clones hold just over 3% of the sample.

Findings and caveats that apply to the study as a whole: Clinical and demographic metadata were provided uncurated, with the amount varying by source and participant.

At one collaborating source in Seattle, patients were enrolled during active infection and were followed longitudinally through the course of disease. Each collaborating institution followed its own protocols to collect whole blood in K2EDTA tubes. For TCRbeta analysis, collaborators shipped samples as frozen whole blood, isolated PBMCs, or DNA extracted from either of those sample types. Source material: peripheral blood. The chain employs TRBV29-1 and TRBJ2-6; the best D guess is TRBD2, with 6 bases matching. The source of this sequence is a woman of 80 years or more with COVID-19, enrolled during active disease. The CDR3 here reads CSVGGVSGANVLTF. The DNA is as follows: TGCAGCGTTGGCGGGGTCTCTGGGGCCAACGTCCTGACTTTC.